This TCR beta chain was obtained from a study of cytomegalovirus exposure and HLA in healthy donors. From germline, CDR1 is SGHVS and CDR2 FNYEAQ. The CDR3 is 14 residues long. Losses at the gene ends were 3 bases for V and 2 bases for J; bases not matched to a gene: 1. Comment on this clone: Its antigen is unknown.

Whole-study results and caveats: The availability of immune exposure information extended only to CMV serostatus. TCR beta chains numbering under 200 were designated cytomegalovirus-associated. Most TCR sequences were uncommon, yet certain public TCRs appeared in many donors. There were several of the most significant clusters that appeared linked to common viral pathogens in a later analysis.

A multiplex PCR was run with 60 Vbeta primers and 13 Jbeta primers. Repertoires were generated with immunoSEQ multiplex PCR, while TCRdb's copy carries only in-frame clones and drops some. This sample's clone table lists about 46,000 clones. This TCR was sampled from a woman aged 35 to 49 in good health and CMV-seronegative. The sample comprised PBMCs. This chain joins TRBV7-6 and TRBJ2-4, with 7 bases aligning to TRBD2. CDR3 coding DNA: TGTGCCAGCAGCTTCGGGGGGACCAAAAACATTCAGTACTTC. It encodes CASSFGGTKNIQYF. Combining the CDR3 with reference TRBV7-6 and TRBJ2-4 gives the whole variable domain GAGVSQSPRYKVTKRGQDVALRCDPISGHVSLYWYRQALGQGPEFLTYFNYEAQQDKSGLPNDRFSAERPEGSISTLTIQRTEQRDSAMYRCASSFGGTKNIQYFGAGTRLSVL.